These T cell receptor beta chains were read from a single sample in a study of blood T cell repertoires in COVID-19. Libraries were prepared by immunoSEQ multiplex PCR; TCRdb keeps only in-frame clonotypes and omits some of them. Of 110,000 to 150,000 clones listed, roughly 79% are singletons. The sequenced material came from peripheral blood. These TCRs come from a human donor in a cohort sampled during active COVID-19. The CDR3 runs from the conserved cysteine through the conserved F or W. Not every row has a clone size; where given, it reads once, few, many or a size class.

V: TRBV6-5; J: TRBJ2-2; size: -; CDR3: CASRTATGELFF
V: TRBV7-3; J: TRBJ2-6; size: -; CDR3: CASSLMAGTGSLSGANVLTF
V: TRBV19; J: TRBJ1-6; size: -; CDR3: CASSITGEDSPLHF
V: TRBV19; J: TRBJ1-5; size: once; CDR3: CASSIRGAGNQPQHF
V: TRBV3-1/TRBV3-2; J: TRBJ2-5; size: -; CDR3: CASSATLGTSGKGDQETQYF
V: TRBV18; J: TRBJ2-1; size: -; CDR3: CASSPPGGRSANEQFF
V: TRBV7-9; J: TRBJ2-6; size: -; CDR3: CASSRAGSGANVLTF
V: TRBV7-3; J: TRBJ2-5; size: -; CDR3: CASSSGTLWETQYF
V: TRBV7-2; J: TRBJ2-7; size: many; CDR3: CASSPGQGLSYEQYF
V: TRBV6-1; J: TRBJ2-7; size: -; CDR3: CASSEGLGRYEQYF
V: TRBV23-1; J: TRBJ2-7; size: -; CDR3: CASSQSTSGAYEQYF
V: TRBV28; J: TRBJ2-5; size: -; CDR3: CASRAVAEGQETQYF
V: TRBV5-8; J: TRBJ2-7; size: -; CDR3: CASSLVGGPLIYEQYF
V: TRBV11-2; J: TRBJ2-5; size: -; CDR3: CASSLAWGRETQYF
V: TRBV18; J: TRBJ1-2; size: -; CDR3: CASSPGQYYGYTF
V: TRBV6-6; J: TRBJ2-7; size: -; CDR3: CASSYGGALYEQYF
V: TRBV5-1; J: TRBJ1-2; size: -; CDR3: CASGTAYGYTF
V: TRBV28; J: TRBJ1-6; size: -; CDR3: CASSLQGIWSSPLHF
V: TRBV28; J: TRBJ1-4; size: -; CDR3: CASSLPGQGSPQLFF
V: TRBV7-2; J: TRBJ2-7; size: -; CDR3: CASSPQTTGTTSYEQYF
V: TRBV19; J: TRBJ1-5; size: -; CDR3: CASSTSGYSNQPQHF
V: TRBV7-6; J: TRBJ2-7; size: -; CDR3: CASSPHWTESYEQYF
V: TRBV24-1; J: TRBJ1-2; size: -; CDR3: CATSGGANYGYTF
V: TRBV27; J: TRBJ1-1; size: -; CDR3: CASSPRDLRNTEAFF
V: TRBV6-2/TRBV6-3; J: TRBJ2-1; size: -; CDR3: CASSSDSSYNEQFF
V: TRBV19; J: TRBJ1-1; size: -; CDR3: CASSIDKGVLNTEAFF
V: TRBV7-6; J: TRBJ2-3; size: -; CDR3: CASSSLFTGGSTDTQYF
V: TRBV6-5; J: TRBJ1-5; size: -; CDR3: CASRIQGDQPQHF
V: TRBV4-2; J: TRBJ2-5; size: -; CDR3: CASSQVAGQKETQYF
V: TRBV20-1; J: TRBJ1-5; size: once; CDR3: CSASTGGGQPQHF
V: TRBV29-1; J: TRBJ2-7; size: few; CDR3: CSVGGLAKPYEQYF
V: TRBV5-5; J: TRBJ2-5; size: once; CDR3: CASSSGQVFVKETQYF
V: TRBV6-5; J: TRBJ1-6; size: -; CDR3: CASSYTGKGYNSPLHF
V: TRBV15; J: TRBJ2-7; size: -; CDR3: CATSRYRLKTSGREYEQYF
V: TRBV15; J: TRBJ2-6; size: -; CDR3: CATSRDIYSGANVLTF
V: TRBV10-3; J: TRBJ2-1; size: -; CDR3: CAISGSDYEQFF
V: TRBV9; J: TRBJ2-2; size: -; CDR3: CASSVYPSGRTGELFF
V: TRBV10-2; J: TRBJ2-6; size: -; CDR3: CASSDRSSGSGANVLTF
V: TRBV7-9; J: TRBJ2-2; size: -; CDR3: CASSLFGTSGSWNTGELFF
V: TRBV5-1; J: TRBJ1-6; size: -; CDR3: CASSLNGQGNSPLHF
V: TRBV7-9; J: TRBJ2-3; size: -; CDR3: CASSYPTSGSTDTQYF
V: TRBV6-6; J: TRBJ1-1; size: -; CDR3: CASTIQGASNTEAFF
V: TRBV10-3; J: TRBJ1-1; size: -; CDR3: CAISESRGTGGNTEAFF
V: TRBV5-1; J: TRBJ2-7; size: -; CDR3: CASSLDGAPSYEQYF
V: TRBV9; J: TRBJ2-7; size: -; CDR3: CASSVGPGVNYEQYF
V: TRBV12-3/TRBV12-4; J: TRBJ2-7; size: -; CDR3: CASSPQYEQYF
V: TRBV4-1; J: TRBJ2-7; size: -; CDR3: CASRGTGIEQYF
V: TRBV7-3; J: TRBJ2-2; size: -; CDR3: CASSMGPGGTGELFF
V: TRBV7-6; J: TRBJ2-5; size: few; CDR3: CASSFGTSKETQYF
V: TRBV6-5; J: TRBJ2-5; size: -; CDR3: CASRSQVETQYF